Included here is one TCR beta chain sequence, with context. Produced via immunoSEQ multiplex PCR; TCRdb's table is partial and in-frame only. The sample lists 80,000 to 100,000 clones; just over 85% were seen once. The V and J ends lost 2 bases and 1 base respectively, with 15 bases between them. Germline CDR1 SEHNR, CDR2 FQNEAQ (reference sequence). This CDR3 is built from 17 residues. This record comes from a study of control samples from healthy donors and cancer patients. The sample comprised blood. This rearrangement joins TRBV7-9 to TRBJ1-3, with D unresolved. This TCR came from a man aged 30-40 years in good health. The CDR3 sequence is CASSLLRAGYSGNTIYF. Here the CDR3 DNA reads TGTGCCAGCAGCTTACTGCGAGCCGGATATTCTGGAAACACCATATATTTT.